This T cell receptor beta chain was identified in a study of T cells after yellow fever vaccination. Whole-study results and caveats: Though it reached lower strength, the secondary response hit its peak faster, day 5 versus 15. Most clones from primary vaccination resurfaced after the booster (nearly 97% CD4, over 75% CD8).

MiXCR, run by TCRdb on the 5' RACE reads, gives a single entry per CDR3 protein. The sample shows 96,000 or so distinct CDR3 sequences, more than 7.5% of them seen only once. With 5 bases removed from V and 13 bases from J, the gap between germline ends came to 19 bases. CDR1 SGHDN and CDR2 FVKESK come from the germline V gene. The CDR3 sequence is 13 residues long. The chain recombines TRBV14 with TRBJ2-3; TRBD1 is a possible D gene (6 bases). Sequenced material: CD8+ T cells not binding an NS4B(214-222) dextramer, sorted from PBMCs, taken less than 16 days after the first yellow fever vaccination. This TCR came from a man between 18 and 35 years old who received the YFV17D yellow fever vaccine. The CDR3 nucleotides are TGTGCCAGCAGCGATCACCCCAGGGGCGCGGAGTATTTT. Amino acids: CASSDHPRGAEYF.